These 3 T cell receptor beta chains share one sample of origin, sequenced in a study of shared clonotypes between healthy human individuals (dated by TCRdb to between 2020 and 2021). Receptor amplification or capture employed the immunoSEQ multiplex PCR assay. Here the immuneACCESS table is served through TCRdb, limited to in-frame sequences with V and J called. Missing clones are a known gap in these copies; in checked studies unresolved V genes cover under half, and the rest lacks a known reason. In all, the sample holds approximately 2,300,000 clones, and approximately 90% of those were seen once. The ten largest clones take up around 0.35% of the sample. The material sequenced was naive CD4+ T cells from PBMCs. What the cell subset or site label conveys for this sample: CD45RA+ positively selected. The receptors originated from a man aged 18 to 35 in good health. Some clones in this sample may be carry-over from other donors' samples.

This chain connects TRBV30 to TRBJ2-1; D tentatively fits TRBD1 or TRBD2 (5 bases each). Trimming took 1 base from V and 2 from J, leaving 9 bases between them. Germline lookup yields CDR1 GTSNPN and CDR2 SVGIG (reference sequence). There are 14 residues in the CDR3. This chain's CDR3 is CAWSAGPTYNEQFF. CDR3 DNA sequence: TGTGCCTGGAGTGCGGGACCCACCTACAATGAGCAGTTCTTC.

The chain joins TRBV29-1 to TRBJ1-1; possibly TRBD1 for D (6 bases). The CDR3 totals 14 residues. CDR1 is SQVTM and CDR2 is ANQGSEA in the germline V gene. Trimming took off 7 bases at V and 5 bases at J, with 20 bases between the two ends. Here the CDR3 reads CSARGGPSSTEAFF. The CDR3 region has the DNA TGCAGCGCGAGGGGGGGCCCGTCGAGTACTGAAGCTTTCTTT.

This chain links TRBV19 with TRBJ2-1; D ambiguous. CDR1 and CDR2 from the germline V gene are LNHDA and SQIVND (reference sequence). The CDR3 length is 13 residues. Trimming removed 4 bases from V and 4 bases from J, with 8 bases in between. CDR3 in amino acids: CASSTELYNEQFF. In DNA form, the CDR3 reads TGTGCCAGTAGTACGGAGCTTTACAATGAGCAGTTCTTC.